The source of this TCR beta chain is a study of patients and donors after allogeneic stem cell transplantation. TCRdb re-derived calls from the RT-PCR reads in MiXCR, one entry per CDR3 protein. Of about 750 distinct CDR3 sequences listed, 0.65% to 0.95% are singletons. This clonotype is medium-sized in the sample. Germline CDR1 is MNHEY and CDR2 is SVGEGT. Trimming took 3 bases from V and 4 from J; bases not matched to a gene: 4. This CDR3 is built from 14 residues. The sequence came from a human donor who was either an allogeneic HSCT recipient or a stem cell or donor lymphocyte infusion donor (not recorded which). It is not recorded whose cells these are; they may come from a transplant donor. What was sequenced was blood, either unsorted or a sorted T cell fraction (not recorded which). V gene TRBV6-2 or TRBV6-3 combines with J gene TRBJ2-3; TRBD2 agrees at 7 bases. This chain's CDR3 is CASSYSTSSDTQYF. The CDR3 DNA sequence: TGTGCCAGCAGTTATTCGACTAGCTCAGATACGCAGTATTTT.